This TCR beta chain was documented in a study of blood T cell repertoires in COVID-19. Across the whole study: Researchers got acute and convalescent COVID-19 samples from the United States, Italy and Spain. The cDNA or gDNA used as material had been derived from T cells, B-cell-depleted T cells, or PBMCs.

Enrolled during active infection, Seattle patients were then followed longitudinally. Germline V gene data show CDR1 as SGHRS and CDR2 as YFSETQ. The CDR3 has 13 residues. V dropped 1 base and J dropped 3 bases, with 4 bases sitting between them. The data were produced by immunoSEQ multiplex PCR, yet TCRdb's version contains in-frame clones alone and is incomplete. There are around 150,000 clones in the sample; around 82% occur only once, and 6.5% to 9% lies in the top ten. Source material: peripheral blood. This clonotype originated in a woman aged 40 to 55 with COVID-19, enrolled during active disease. The chain links TRBV5-1 to TRBJ2-2, with D unresolved. The CDR3 reads CASSLLDTGELFF. Here the CDR3 DNA reads TGCGCCAGCAGCTTGCTCGACACCGGGGAGCTGTTTTTT. The variable domain in full, with the rest retrieved from reference TRBV5-1 and TRBJ2-2, is KAGVTQTPRYLIKTRGQQVTLSCSPISGHRSVSWYQQTPGQGLQFLFEYFSETQRNKGNFPGRFSGRQFSNSRSEMNVSTLELGDSALYLCASSLLDTGELFFGEGSRLTVL.